The T cell receptor (beta chain) under discussion was sequenced for a study of T cells in Graves' hyperthyroidism and ophthalmopathy. Each patient was aged 18 to 65 and had newly diagnosed hyperthyroidism of under 2 months' duration. The germline V gene encodes CDR1 MNHEY and CDR2 SMNVEV (reference sequence). Trimming left V 6 bases short and J 0 bases short, with 12 bases between. CDR3 length: 14 amino acids. RNA transcripts gave rise to amplified TCR beta CDR3 regions. With the HTBI primer set, the TCR CDR3 went through a first round of RT-PCR. TCRdb re-analysed the multiplex PCR reads in MiXCR, keeping a single row per CDR3 protein. Here the sample spans about 480,000 distinct CDR3 sequences, approximately 15% being singletons. This clonotype has more than one count but fewer than ten. Its antigen is undetermined. Findings and limits, study-wide: Using 13 V-J features, a model discriminated ophthalmopathy from stable hyperthyroidism. Blood also showed most of the thyroid clonotypes that were expanded above 0.001.

This chain uses TRBV27 with TRBJ2-7; TRBD1 might be the D (5 bases). The receptor comes from a woman younger than 35 with Graves' hyperthyroidism. Sequencing was performed on blood. The DNA of the CDR3 is TGTGCCAGCAGCAGGACATTTAGCTCCTACGAGCAGTACGTC. Translated, it gives CASSRTFSSYEQYV.